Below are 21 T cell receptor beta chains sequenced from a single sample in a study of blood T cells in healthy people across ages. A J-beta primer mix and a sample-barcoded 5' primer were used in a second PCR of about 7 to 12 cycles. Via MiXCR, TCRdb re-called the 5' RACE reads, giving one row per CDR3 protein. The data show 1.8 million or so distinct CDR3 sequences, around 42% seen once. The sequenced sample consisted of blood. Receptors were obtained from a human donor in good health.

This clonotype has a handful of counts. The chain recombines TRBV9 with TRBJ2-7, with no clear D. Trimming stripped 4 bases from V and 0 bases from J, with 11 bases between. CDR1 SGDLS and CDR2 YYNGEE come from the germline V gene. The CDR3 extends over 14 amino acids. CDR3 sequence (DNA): TGTGCCAGCAGCCCCCACGCGAACTCCTACGAGCAGTACTTC. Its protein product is CASSPHANSYEQYF.

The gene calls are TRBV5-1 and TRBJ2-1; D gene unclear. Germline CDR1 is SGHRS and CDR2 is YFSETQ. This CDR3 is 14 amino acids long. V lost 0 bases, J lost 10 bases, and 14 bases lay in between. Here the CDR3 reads CASSLGGDSYEQFF. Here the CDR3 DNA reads TGCGCCAGCAGCTTGGGAGGTGACTCCTACGAGCAGTTCTTC.

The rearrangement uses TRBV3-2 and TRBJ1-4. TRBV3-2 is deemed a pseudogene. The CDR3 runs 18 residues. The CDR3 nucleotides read TGTGCCAGCAGCCAAGATATCCAGGGAGGGGCCGCTAATGAAAAACTGTTTTTT. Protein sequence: CASSQDIQGGAANEKLFF.

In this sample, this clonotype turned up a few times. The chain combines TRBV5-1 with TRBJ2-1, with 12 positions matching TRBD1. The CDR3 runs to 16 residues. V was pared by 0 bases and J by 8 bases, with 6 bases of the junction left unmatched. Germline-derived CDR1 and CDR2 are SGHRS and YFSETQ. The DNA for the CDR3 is TGCGCCAGCAGCTTGGAAACCGGGACAGGGGGCGATGAGCAGTTCTTC. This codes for CASSLETGTGGDEQFF.

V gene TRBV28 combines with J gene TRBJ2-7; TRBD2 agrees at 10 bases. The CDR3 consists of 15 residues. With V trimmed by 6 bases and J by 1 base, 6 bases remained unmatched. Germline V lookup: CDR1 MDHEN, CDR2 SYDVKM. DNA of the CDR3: TGTGCCAGCAGCATCAGCGGGGGGGTATCCTACGAGCAGTACTTC. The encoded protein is CASSISGGVSYEQYF.

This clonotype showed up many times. The CDR3 sequence is CASTFTDTQYF. In DNA, the CDR3 is TGTGCCAGCACCTTCACAGATACGCAGTATTTT. This chain links TRBV12-3 or TRBV12-4 with TRBJ2-3; no firm D call. Trimming took off 7 bases at V and 2 bases at J, with 4 bases between the two ends. This CDR3 comprises 11 residues.

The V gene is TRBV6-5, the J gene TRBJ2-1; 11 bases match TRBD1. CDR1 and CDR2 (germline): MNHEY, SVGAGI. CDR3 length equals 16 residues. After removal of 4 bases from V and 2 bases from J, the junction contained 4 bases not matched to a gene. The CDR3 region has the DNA TGTGCCAGCAGTTTAGGGACAGGGGGTACCTACAATGAGCAGTTCTTC. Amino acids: CASSLGTGGTYNEQFF.

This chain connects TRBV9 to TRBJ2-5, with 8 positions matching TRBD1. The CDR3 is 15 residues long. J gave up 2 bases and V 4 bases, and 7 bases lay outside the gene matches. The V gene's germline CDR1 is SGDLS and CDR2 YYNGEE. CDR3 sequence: CASSPTGGIQETQYF. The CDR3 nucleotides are TGTGCCAGCAGCCCTACAGGGGGGATACAAGAGACCCAGTACTTC.

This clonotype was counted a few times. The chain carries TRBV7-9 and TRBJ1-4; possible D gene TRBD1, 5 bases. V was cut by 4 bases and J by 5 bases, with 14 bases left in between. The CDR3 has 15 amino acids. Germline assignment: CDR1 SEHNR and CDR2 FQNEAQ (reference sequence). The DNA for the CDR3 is TGTGCCAGCAGCTACGGGGGACTGAAGAATGAAAAACTGTTTTTT. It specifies CASSYGGLKNEKLFF.

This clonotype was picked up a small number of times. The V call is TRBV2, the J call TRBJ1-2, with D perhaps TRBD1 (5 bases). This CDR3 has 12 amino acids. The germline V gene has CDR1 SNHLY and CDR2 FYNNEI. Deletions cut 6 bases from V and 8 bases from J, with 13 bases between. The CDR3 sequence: CASSKTGDGYTF. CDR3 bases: TGTGCCAGCAGCAAGACTGGGGACGGCTACACCTTC. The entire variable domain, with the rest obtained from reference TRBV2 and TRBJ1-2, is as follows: EPEVTQTPSHQVTQMGQEVILRCVPISNHLYFYWYRQILGQKVEFLVSFYNNEISEKSEIFDDQFSVERPDGSNFTLKIRSTKLEDSAMYFCASSKTGDGYTFGSGTRLTVV.

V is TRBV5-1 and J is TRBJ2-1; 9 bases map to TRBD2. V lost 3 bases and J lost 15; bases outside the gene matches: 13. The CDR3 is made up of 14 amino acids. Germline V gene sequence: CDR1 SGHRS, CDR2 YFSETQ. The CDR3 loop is CASSWEPSGGSLFF. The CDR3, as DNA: TGCGCCAGCAGCTGGGAACCGAGCGGGGGGTCTTTGTTCTTC.

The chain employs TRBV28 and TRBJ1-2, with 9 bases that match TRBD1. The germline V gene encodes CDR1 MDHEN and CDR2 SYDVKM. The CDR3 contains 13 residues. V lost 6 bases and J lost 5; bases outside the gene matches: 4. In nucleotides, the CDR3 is TGTGCCAGCAGATCCGGGACAGGGTATGGCTACACCTTC. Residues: CASRSGTGYGYTF.

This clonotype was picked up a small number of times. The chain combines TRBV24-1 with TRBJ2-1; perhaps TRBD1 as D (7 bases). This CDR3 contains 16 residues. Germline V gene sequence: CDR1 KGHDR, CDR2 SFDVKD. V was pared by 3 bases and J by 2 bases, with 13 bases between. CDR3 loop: CATSDQGRGAYNEQFF. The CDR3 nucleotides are TGTGCCACCAGTGATCAAGGCAGGGGGGCCTACAATGAGCAGTTCTTC.

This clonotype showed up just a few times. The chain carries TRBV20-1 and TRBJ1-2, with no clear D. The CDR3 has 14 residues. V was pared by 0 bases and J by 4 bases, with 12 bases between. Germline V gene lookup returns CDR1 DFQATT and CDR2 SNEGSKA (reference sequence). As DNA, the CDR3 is TGCAGTGCTAGAGATCGGCAGGCCGGCTATGGCTACACCTTC. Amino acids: CSARDRQAGYGYTF.

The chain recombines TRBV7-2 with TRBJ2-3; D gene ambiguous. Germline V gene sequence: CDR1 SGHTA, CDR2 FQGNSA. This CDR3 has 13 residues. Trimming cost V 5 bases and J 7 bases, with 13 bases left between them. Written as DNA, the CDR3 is TGTGCCAGCAGCACCCCTGTCAGGAATACGCAGTATTTT. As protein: CASSTPVRNTQYF.

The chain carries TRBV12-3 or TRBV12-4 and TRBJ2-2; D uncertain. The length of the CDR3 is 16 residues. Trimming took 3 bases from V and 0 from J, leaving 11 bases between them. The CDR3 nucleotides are TGTGCCAGCAGTTTTTCGTCTCTACCGAACACCGGGGAGCTGTTTTTT. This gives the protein CASSFSSLPNTGELFF.

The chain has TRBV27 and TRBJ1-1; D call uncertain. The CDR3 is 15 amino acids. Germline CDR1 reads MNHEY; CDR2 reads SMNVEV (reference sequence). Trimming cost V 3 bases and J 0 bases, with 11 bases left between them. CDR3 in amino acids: CASSLTAYMNTEAFF. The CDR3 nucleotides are TGTGCCAGCAGTTTGACCGCGTACATGAACACTGAAGCTTTCTTT.

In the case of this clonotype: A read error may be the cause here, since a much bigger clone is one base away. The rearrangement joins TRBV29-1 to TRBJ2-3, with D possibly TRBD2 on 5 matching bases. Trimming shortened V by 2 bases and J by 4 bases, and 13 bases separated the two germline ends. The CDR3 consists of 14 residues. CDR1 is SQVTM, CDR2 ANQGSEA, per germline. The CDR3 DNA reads TGCAGCGTTGAATACGTCGGGGTTTCAGATACGCAGTATTTT. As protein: CSVEYVGVSDTQYF.

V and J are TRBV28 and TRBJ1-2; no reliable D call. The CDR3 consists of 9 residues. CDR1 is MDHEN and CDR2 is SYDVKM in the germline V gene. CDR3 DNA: TGTACCACCAGATATGGCTACACCTTC. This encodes CTTRYGYTF.

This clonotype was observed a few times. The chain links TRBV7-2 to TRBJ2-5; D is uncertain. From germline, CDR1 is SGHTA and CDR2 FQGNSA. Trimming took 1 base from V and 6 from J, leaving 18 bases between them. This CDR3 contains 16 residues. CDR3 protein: CASSLGSTSGSQTQYF. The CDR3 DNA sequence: TGTGCCAGCAGCTTAGGTTCTACGAGTGGTTCGCAGACCCAGTACTTC. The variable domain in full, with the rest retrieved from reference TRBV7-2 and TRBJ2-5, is GAGVSQSPSNKVTEKGKDVELRCDPISGHTALYWYRQSLGQGLEFLIYFQGNSAPDKSGLPSDRFSAERTGGSVSTLTIQRTQQEDSAVYLCASSLGSTSGSQTQYFGPGTRLLVL.

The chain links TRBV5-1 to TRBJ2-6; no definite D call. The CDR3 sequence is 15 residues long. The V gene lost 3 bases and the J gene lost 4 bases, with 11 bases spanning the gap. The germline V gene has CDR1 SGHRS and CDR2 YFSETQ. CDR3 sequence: CASSSTGGGANVLTF. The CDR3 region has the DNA TGCGCCAGCAGCTCCACCGGTGGAGGGGCCAACGTCCTGACTTTC. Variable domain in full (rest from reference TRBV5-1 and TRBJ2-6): KAGVTQTPRYLIKTRGQQVTLSCSPISGHRSVSWYQQTPGQGLQFLFEYFSETQRNKGNFPGRFSGRQFSNSRSEMNVSTLELGDSALYLCASSSTGGGANVLTFGAGSRLTVL.